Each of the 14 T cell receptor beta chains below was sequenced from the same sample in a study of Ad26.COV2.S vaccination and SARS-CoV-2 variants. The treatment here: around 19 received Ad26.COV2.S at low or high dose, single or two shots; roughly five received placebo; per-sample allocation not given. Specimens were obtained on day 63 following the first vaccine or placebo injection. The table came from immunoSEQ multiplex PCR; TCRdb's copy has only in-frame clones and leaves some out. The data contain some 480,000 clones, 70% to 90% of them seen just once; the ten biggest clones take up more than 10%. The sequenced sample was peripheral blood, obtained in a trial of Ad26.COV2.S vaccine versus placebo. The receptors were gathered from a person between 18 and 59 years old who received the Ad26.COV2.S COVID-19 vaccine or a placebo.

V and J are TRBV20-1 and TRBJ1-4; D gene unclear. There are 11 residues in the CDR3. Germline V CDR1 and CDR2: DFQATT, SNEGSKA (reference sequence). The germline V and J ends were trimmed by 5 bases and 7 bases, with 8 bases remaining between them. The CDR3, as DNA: TGCAGTGCTTCAAAACCTGAAAAACTGTTTTTT. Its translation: CSASKPEKLFF.

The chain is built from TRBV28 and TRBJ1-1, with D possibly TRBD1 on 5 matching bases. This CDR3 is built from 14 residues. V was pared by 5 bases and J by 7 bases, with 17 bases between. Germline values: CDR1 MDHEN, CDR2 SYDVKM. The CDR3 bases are TGTGCCAGCAGTCTCAGTCTGGGGCTTTATGAAGCTTTCTTT. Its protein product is CASSLSLGLYEAFF.

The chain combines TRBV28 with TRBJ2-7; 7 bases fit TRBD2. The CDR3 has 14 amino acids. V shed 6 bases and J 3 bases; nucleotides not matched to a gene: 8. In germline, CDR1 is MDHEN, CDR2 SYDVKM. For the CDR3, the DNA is TGTGCCAGCAGCCAGCCCGGGACTAACTACGAGCAGTACTTC. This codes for CASSQPGTNYEQYF.

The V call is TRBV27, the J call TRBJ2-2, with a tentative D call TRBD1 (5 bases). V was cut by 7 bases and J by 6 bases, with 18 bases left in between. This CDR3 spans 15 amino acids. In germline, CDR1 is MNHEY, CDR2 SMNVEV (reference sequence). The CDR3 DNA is TGTGCCAGCAAAACCCAGGGAAGGTTGGCCGGGGAGCTGTTTTTT. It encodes CASKTQGRLAGELFF.

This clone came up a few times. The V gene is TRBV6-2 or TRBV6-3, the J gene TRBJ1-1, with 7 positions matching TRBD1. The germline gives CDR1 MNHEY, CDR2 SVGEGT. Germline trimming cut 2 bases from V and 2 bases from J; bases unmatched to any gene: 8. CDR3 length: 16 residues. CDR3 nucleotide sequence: TGTGCCAGCAGTTACCGACGAACAGGGGTAAACACTGAAGCTTTCTTT. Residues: CASSYRRTGVNTEAFF.

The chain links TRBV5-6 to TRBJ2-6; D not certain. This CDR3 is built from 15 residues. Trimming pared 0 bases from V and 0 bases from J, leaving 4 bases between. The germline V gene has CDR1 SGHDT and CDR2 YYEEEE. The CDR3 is CASSLGLSGANVLTF. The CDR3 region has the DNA TGTGCCAGCAGCTTGGGTCTCTCTGGGGCCAACGTCCTGACTTTC.

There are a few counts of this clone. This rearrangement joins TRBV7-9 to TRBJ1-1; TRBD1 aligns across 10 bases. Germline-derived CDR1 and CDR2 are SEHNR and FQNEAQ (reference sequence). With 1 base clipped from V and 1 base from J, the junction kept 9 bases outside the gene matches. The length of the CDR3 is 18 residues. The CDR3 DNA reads TGTGCCAGCAGCTTAGTTAAGATGAGACAGGGGGCGAACACTGAAGCTTTCTTT. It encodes CASSLVKMRQGANTEAFF.

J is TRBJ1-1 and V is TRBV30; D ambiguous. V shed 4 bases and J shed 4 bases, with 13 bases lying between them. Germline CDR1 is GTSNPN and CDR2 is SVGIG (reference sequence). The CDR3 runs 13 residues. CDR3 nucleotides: TGTGCCTGGACGTTTGGGGTTGGCACTGAAGCTTTCTTT. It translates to CAWTFGVGTEAFF.

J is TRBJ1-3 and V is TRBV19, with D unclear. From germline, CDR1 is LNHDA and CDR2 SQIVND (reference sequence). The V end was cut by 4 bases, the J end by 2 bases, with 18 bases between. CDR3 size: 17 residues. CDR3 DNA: TGTGCCAGTAGTAGGAGGACGGAGCTTGGACCTGGAAACACCATATATTTT. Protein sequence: CASSRRTELGPGNTIYF.

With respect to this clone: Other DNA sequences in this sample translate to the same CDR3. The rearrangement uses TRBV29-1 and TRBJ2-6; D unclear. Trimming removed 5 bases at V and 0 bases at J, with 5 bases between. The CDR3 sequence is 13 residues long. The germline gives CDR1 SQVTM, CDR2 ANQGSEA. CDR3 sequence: CSVKVSGANVLTF. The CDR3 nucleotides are TGCAGCGTTAAAGTCTCTGGGGCCAACGTCCTGACTTTC.

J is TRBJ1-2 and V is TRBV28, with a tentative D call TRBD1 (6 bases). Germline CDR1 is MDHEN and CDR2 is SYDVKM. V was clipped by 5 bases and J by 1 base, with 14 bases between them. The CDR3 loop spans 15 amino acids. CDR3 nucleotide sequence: TGTGCCAGCAGTGGGGGTGGAGGGGGTAACTATGGCTACACCTTC. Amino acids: CASSGGGGGNYGYTF.

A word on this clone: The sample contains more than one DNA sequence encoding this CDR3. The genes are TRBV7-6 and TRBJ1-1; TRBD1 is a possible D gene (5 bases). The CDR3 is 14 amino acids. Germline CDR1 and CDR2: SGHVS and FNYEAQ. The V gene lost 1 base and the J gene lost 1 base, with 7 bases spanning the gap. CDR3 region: CASSLGQGNTEAFF. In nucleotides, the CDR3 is TGTGCCAGCAGCTTAGGTCAGGGGAACACTGAAGCTTTCTTT.

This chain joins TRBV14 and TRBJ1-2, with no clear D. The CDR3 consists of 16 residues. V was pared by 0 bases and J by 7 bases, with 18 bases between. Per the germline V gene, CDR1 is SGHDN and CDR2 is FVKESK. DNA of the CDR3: TGTGCCAGCAGCCAAGACTTGGGCGCGGGTGGCAGTGGCTACACCTTC. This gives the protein CASSQDLGAGGSGYTF.

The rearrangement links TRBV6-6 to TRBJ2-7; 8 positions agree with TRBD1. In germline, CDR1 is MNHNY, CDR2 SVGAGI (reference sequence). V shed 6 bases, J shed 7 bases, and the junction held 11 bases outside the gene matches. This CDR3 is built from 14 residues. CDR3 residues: CASRDRGGFGEQYF. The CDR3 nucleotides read TGTGCCAGCAGAGACAGGGGAGGTTTTGGGGAGCAGTACTTC.